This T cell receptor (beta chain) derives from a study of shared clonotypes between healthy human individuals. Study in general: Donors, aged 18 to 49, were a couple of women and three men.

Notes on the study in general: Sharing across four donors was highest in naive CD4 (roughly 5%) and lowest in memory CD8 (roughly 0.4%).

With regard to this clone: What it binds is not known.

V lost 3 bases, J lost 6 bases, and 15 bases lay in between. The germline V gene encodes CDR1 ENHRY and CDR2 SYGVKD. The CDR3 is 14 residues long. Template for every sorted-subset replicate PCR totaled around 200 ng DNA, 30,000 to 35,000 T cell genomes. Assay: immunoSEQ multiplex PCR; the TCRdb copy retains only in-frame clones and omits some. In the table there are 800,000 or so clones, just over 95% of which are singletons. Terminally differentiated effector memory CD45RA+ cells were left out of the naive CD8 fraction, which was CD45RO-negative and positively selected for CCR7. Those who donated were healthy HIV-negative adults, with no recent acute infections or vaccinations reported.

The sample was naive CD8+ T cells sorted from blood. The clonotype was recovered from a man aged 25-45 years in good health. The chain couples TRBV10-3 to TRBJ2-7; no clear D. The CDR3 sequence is CAISETANGFEQYF. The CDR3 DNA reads TGTGCCATCAGTGAAACGGCCAATGGGTTCGAGCAGTACTTC.